Presented here are 6 T cell receptor beta chains from one specimen sequenced in a study of blood T cell repertoires in COVID-19. This table comes from immunoSEQ multiplex PCR, and its TCRdb copy is limited to in-frame clones, with some not included. The sample shows 100,000 or so clones, 75% to 90% of them seen only once. Sequencing was performed on peripheral blood. These receptors were taken from a human donor in a cohort sampled during active COVID-19.

The chain recombines TRBV19 with TRBJ1-2, with D unclear. The CDR3 is 14 residues long. The V end lost 8 bases, the J end lost 8 bases, and 21 bases lay between the germline ends. The germline V gene encodes CDR1 LNHDA and CDR2 SQIVND (reference sequence). CDR3: CASQPGRRPTGYTF. In DNA, the CDR3 is TGTGCCAGTCAGCCGGGGAGACGGCCGACGGGCTACACCTTC.

The CDR3 sequence is CASSRGGKETQYF. In DNA, the CDR3 is TGTGCCAGCAGCCGGGGGGGGAAGGAGACCCAGTACTTC. This rearrangement joins TRBV28 to TRBJ2-5; TRBD2 matches at 8 bases. CDR3 length equals 13 residues. CDR1 and CDR2 (germline): MDHEN, SYDVKM. After removal of 6 bases from V and 5 bases from J, the junction contained 5 bases not matched to a gene. Full variable domain (outside the CDR3, taken from reference TRBV28 and TRBJ2-5): DVKVTQSSRYLVKRTGEKVFLECVQDMDHENMFWYRQDPGLGLRLIYFSYDVKMKEKGDIPEGYSVSREKKERFSLILESASTNQTSMYLCASSRGGKETQYFGPGTRLLVL.

The J gene is TRBJ1-6, the V gene TRBV6-6, with D unclear. The length of the CDR3 is 14 residues. V was clipped by 3 bases and J by 7 bases, with 10 bases between them. The germline V gene has CDR1 MNHNY and CDR2 SVGAGI (reference sequence). The CDR3 DNA sequence: TGTGCCAGCAGTTATGCCCCGGAGAATTCACCCCTCCACTTT. It specifies CASSYAPENSPLHF.

This chain connects TRBV5-1 to TRBJ1-3; 7 nucleotides agree with TRBD1. J gave up 0 bases and V 4 bases, and 7 bases lay outside the gene matches. CDR3 length equals 16 residues. The germline V gene has CDR1 SGHRS and CDR2 YFSETQ. CDR3 protein: CASSGRQGISGNTIYF. The CDR3, as DNA: TGCGCCAGCAGCGGAAGACAGGGAATCTCTGGAAACACCATATATTTT.

The CDR3 DNA reads TGTGCCAGCAGCAAAAATAGAGCAGGGTTCCGGCGGACTGAAGCTTTCTTT. It yields the protein CASSKNRAGFRRTEAFF. The gene calls are TRBV21-1 and TRBJ1-1; TRBD1 is the table's D call, not checked against the DNA. TRBV21-1 is reported as a pseudogene. This CDR3 is built from 17 residues.

This clone has only one observation. The V and J genes are TRBV9 and TRBJ1-1; the D is unclear. The germline V gene has CDR1 SGDLS and CDR2 YYNGEE. The CDR3 contains 14 residues. Trimming left V 0 bases short and J 2 bases short, with 8 bases between. The CDR3 loop reads CASSVGRKNTEAFF. In DNA, the CDR3 is TGTGCCAGCAGCGTAGGCAGAAAAAACACTGAAGCTTTCTTT.